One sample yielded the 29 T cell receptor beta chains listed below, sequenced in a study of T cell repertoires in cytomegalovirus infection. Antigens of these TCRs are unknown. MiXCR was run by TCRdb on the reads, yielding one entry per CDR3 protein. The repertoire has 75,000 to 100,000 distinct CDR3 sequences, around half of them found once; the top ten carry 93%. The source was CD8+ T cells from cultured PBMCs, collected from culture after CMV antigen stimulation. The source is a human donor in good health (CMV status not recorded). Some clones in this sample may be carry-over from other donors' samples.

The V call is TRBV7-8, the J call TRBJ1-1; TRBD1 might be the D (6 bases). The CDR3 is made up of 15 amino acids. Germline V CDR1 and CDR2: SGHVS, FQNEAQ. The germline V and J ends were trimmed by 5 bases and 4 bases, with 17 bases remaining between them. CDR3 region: CASSGRTVWGTEAFF. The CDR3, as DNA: TGTGCCAGCAGCGGCCGGACAGTCTGGGGCACTGAAGCTTTCTTT.

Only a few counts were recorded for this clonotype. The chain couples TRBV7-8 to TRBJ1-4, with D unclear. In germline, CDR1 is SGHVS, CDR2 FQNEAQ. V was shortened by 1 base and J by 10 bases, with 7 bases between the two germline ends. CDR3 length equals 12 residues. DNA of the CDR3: TGTGCCAGCAGCTTAGTATCCGGAAAACTGTTTTTT. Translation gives CASSLVSGKLFF.

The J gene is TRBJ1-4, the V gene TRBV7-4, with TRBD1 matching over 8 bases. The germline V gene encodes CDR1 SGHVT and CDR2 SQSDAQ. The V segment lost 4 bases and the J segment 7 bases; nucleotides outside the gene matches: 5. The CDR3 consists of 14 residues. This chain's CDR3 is CASSSRDRPEKLFF. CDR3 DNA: TGTGCCAGCAGCTCCAGGGACAGGCCTGAAAAACTGTTTTTT.

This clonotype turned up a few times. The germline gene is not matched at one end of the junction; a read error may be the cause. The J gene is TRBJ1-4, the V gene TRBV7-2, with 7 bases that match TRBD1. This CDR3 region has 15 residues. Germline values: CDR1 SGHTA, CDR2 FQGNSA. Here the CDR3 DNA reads TGTGCCAGCAGTTTAGGGGGCCTTTCTAATGAAAAACTGTTTTTT. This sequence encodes CASSLGGLSNEKLFF.

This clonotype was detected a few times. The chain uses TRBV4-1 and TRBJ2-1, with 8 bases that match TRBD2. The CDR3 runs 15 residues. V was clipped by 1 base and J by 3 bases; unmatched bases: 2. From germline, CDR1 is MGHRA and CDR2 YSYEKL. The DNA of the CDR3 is TGCGCCAGCAGCCAAGGGCTAGCGGGCTACAATGAGCAGTTCTTC. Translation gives CASSQGLAGYNEQFF.

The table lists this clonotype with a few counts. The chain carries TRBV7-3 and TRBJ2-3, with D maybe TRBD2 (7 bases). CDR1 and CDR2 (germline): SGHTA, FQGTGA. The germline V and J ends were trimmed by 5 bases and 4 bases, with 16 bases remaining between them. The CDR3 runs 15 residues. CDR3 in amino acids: CASSLLGGGSDTQYF. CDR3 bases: TGTGCCAGCAGCCTTCTAGGGGGGGGATCAGATACGCAGTATTTT. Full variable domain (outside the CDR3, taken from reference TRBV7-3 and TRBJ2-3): GAGVSQTPSNKVTEKGKYVELRCDPISGHTALYWYRQSLGQGPEFLIYFQGTGAADDSGLPNDRFFAVRPEGSVSTLKIQRTERGDSAVYLCASSLLGGGSDTQYFGPGTRLTVL.

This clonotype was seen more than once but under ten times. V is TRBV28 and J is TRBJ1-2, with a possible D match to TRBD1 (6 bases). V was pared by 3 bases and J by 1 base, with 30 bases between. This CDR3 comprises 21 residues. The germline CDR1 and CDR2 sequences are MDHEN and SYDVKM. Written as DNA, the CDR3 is TGTGCCAGCAGTTTTCACCGGGACACGGCTAGAGCTCCTCCTTTTAACTATGGCTACACCTTC. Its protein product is CASSFHRDTARAPPFNYGYTF.

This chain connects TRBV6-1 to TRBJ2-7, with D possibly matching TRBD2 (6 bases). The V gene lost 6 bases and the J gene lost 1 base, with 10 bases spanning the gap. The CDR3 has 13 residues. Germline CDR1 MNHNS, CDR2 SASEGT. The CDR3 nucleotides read TGTGCCAGCAGGGAGGGCAGGTCCTACGAGCAGTACTTC. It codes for CASREGRSYEQYF.

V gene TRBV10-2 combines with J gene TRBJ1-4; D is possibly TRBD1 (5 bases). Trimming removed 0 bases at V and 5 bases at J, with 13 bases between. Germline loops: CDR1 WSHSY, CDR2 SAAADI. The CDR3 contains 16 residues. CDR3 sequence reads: CASSESRGDLNEKLFF. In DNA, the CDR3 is TGCGCCAGCAGTGAGTCCCGAGGGGATCTGAATGAAAAACTGTTTTTT.

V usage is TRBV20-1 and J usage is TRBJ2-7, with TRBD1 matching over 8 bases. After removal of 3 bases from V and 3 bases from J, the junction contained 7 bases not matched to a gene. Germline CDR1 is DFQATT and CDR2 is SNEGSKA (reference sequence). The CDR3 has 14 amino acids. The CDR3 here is CSASQQGGFYEQYF. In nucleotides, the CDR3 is TGCAGTGCTAGTCAACAGGGGGGTTTCTACGAGCAGTACTTC.

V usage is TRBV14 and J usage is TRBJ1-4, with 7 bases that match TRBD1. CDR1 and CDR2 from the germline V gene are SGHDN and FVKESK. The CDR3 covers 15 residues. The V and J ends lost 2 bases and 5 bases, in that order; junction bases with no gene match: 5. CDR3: CASSQIGTVNEKLFF. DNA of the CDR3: TGTGCCAGCAGCCAAATTGGGACAGTGAATGAAAAACTGTTTTTT. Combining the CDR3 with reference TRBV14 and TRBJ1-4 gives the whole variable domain EAGVTQFPSHSVIEKGQTVTLRCDPISGHDNLYWYRRVMGKEIKFLLHFVKESKQDESGMPNNRFLAERTGGTYSTLKVQPAELEDSGVYFCASSQIGTVNEKLFFGSGTQLSVL.

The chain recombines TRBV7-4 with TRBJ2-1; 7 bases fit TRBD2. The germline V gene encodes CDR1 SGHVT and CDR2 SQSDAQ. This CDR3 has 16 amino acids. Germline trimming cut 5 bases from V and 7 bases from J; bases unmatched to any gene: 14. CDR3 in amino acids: CASSPTRGEGENEQFF. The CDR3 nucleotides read TGTGCCAGCAGCCCAACTCGGGGGGAAGGGGAGAATGAGCAGTTCTTC.

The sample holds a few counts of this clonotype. CDR3: CASSLTGASYEQYF. The CDR3 DNA reads TGTGCCAGCAGTTTAACAGGGGCCTCCTACGAGCAGTACTTC. The gene calls are TRBV27 and TRBJ2-7; 7 nucleotides agree with TRBD1. The CDR3 covers 14 residues. Germline CDR1 reads MNHEY; CDR2 reads SMNVEV (reference sequence). V gave up 2 bases and J gave up 0 bases; unmatched junction bases: 1.

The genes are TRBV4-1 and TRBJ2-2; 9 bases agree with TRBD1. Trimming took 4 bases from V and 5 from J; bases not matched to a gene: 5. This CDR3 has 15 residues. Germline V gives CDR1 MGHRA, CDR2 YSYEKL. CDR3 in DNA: TGCGCCAGCAGCCCGACAGGGGGAGGGACCGGGGAGCTGTTTTTT. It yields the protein CASSPTGGGTGELFF.

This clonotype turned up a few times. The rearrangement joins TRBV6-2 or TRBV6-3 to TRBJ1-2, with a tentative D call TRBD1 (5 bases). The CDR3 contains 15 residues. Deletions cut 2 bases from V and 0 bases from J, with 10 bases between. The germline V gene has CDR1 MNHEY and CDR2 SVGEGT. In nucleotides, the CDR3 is TGTGCCAGCAGTTACGGGGCCACTTCTAACTATGGCTACACCTTC. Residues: CASSYGATSNYGYTF.

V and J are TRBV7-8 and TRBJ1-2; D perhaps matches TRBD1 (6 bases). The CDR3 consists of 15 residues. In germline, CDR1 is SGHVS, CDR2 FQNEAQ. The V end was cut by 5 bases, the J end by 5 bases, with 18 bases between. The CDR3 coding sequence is TGTGCCAGCAGCCCCCCGGAGGGGGATCTGTATGGCTACACCTTC. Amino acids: CASSPPEGDLYGYTF.

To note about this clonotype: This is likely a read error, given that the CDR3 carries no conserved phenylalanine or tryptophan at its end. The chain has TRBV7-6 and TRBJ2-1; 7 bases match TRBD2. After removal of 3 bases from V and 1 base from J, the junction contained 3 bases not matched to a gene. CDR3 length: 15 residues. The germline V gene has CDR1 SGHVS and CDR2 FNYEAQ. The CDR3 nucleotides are TGTGCCAGCAGCTTGCTAGCGGTGTCCTACAATGAGCAGTTCTTA. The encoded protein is CASSLLAVSYNEQFL.

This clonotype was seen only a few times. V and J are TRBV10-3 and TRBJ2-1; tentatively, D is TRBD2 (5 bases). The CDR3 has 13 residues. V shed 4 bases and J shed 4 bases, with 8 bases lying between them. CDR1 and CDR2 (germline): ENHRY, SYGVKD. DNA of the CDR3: TGTGCCATCAGTGCGGGAAATTACAATGAGCAGTTCTTC. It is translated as CAISAGNYNEQFF.

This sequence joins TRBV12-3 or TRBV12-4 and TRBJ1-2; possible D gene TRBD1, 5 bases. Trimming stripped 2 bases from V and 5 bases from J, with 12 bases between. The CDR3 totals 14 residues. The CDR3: CASSLFRVGYGYTF. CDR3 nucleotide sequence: TGTGCCAGCAGTTTATTCAGGGTTGGATATGGCTACACCTTC.

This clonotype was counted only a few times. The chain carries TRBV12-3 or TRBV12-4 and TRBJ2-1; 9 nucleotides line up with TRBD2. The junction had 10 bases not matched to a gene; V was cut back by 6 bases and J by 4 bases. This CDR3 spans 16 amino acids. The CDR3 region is CASRPGAGGPYNEQFF. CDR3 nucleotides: TGTGCCAGCAGACCCGGAGCGGGGGGACCTTACAATGAGCAGTTCTTC.

Here the CDR3 reads CASSYRGSNEKLFF. The CDR3 DNA follows: TGTGCCAGCAGTTACAGGGGCAGTAATGAAAAACTGTTTTTT. The rearrangement joins TRBV6-5 to TRBJ1-4; D may be TRBD1 (5 bases). Trimming took 2 bases from V and 4 from J, leaving 8 bases between them. This CDR3 has 14 residues. CDR1 is MNHEY, CDR2 SVGAGI, per germline.

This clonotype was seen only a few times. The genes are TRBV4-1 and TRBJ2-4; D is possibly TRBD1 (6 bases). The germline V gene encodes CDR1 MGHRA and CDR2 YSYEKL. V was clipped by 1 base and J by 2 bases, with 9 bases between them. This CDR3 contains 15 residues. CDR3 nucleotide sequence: TGCGCCAGCAGCCAAGCCGGGACACCCAAAAACATTCAGTACTTC. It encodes CASSQAGTPKNIQYF.

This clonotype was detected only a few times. CDR3: CSARDPVGADLVQETQYF. DNA for the CDR3: TGCAGTGCTAGAGATCCTGTGGGAGCGGATCTAGTCCAAGAGACCCAGTACTTC. The V call is TRBV20-1, the J call TRBJ2-5, with D possibly being TRBD2 (5 bases). V dropped 0 bases and J dropped 1 base, with 21 bases sitting between them. The CDR3 is 18 amino acids. The germline CDR1 and CDR2 sequences are DFQATT and SNEGSKA (reference sequence).

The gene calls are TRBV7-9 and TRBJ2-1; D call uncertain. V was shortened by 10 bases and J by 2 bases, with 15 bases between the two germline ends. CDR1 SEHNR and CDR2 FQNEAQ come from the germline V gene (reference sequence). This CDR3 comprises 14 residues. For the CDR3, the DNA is TGTGCCACTCTCCAACTATCCACCTACAATGAGCAGTTCTTC. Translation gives CATLQLSTYNEQFF.

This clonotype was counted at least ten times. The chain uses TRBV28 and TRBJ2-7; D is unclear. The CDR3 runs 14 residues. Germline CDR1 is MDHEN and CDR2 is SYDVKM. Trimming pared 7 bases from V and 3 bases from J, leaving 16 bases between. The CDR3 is CASTRNHLDYEQYF. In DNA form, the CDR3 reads TGTGCCAGCACTCGCAACCACCTAGACTACGAGCAGTACTTC.

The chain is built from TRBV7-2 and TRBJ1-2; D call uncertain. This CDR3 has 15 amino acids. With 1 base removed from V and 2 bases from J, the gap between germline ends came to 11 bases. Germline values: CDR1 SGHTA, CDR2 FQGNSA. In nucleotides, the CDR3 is TGTGCCAGCAGCTTAGTGATAGGGTCCAACTATGGCTACACCTTC. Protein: CASSLVIGSNYGYTF.

The CDR3 DNA reads as TGTGCCAGCAACTCCGGACGAATTACTTATAGCAATCAGCCCCAGCATTTT. This codes for CASNSGRITYSNQPQHF. The rearrangement uses TRBV6-2 or TRBV6-3 and TRBJ1-5; D unclear. This CDR3 region has 17 residues. V lost 7 bases, J lost 0 bases, and 19 bases lay in between. In germline, CDR1 is MNHEY, CDR2 SVGEGT.

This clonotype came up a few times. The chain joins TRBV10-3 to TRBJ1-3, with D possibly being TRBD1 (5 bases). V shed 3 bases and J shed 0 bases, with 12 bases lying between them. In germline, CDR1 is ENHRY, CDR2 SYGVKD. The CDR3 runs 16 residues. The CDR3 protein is CAISERGQDSGNTIYF. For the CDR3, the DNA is TGTGCCATCAGTGAAAGGGGTCAGGACTCTGGAAACACCATATATTTT.

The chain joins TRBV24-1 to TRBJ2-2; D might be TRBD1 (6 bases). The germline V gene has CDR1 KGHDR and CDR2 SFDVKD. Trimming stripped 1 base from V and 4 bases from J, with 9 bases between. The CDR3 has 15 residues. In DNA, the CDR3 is TGTGCCACCAGTGATTTCGGACAGTTCACCGGGGAGCTGTTTTTT. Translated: CATSDFGQFTGELFF.